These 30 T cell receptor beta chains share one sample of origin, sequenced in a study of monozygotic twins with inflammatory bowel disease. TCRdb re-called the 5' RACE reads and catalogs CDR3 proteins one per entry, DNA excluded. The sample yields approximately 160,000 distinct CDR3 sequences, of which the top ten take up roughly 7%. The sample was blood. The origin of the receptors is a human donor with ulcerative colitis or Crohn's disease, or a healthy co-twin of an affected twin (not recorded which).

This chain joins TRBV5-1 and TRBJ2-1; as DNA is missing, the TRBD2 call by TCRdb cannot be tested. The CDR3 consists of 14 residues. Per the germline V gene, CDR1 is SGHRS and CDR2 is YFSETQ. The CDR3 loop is CASSSSGRYNEQFF.

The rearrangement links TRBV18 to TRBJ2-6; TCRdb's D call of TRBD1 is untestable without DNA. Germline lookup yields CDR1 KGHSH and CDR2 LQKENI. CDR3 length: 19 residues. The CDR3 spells CASSLTDGRGGSGANVLTF.

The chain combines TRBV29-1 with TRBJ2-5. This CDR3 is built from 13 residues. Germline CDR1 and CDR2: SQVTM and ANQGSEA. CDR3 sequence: CSVERNSQETQYF.

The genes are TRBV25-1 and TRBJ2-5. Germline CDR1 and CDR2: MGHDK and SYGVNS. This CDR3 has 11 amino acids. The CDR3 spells CASSMRETQYF.

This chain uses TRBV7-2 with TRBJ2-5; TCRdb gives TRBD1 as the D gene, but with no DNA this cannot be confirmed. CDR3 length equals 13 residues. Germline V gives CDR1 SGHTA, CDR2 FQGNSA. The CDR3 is CASSHTGYETQYF. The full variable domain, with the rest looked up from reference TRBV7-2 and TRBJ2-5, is GAGVSQSPSNKVTEKGKDVELRCDPISGHTALYWYRQSLGQGLEFLIYFQGNSAPDKSGLPSDRFSAERTGGSVSTLTIQRTQQEDSAVYLCASSHTGYETQYFGPGTRLLVL.

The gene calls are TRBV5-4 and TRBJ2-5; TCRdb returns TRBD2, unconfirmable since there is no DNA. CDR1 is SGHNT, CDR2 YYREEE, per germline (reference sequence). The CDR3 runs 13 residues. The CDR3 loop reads CASSRDFKETQYF.

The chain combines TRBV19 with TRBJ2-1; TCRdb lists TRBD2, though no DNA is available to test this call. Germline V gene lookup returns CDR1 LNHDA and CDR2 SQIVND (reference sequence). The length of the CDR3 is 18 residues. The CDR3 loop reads CASSIDRLAGRSYNEQFF.

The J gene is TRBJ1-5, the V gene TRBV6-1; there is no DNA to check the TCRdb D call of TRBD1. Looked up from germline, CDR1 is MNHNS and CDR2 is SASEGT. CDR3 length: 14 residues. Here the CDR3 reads CASRGQSSNQPQHF.

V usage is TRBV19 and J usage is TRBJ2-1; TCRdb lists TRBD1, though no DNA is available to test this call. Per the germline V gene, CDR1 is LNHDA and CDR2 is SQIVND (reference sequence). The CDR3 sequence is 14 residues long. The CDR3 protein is CASTTGEWDNEQFF.

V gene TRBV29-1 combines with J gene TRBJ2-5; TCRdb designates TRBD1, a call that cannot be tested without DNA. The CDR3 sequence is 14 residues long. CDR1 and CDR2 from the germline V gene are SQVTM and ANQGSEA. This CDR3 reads CSVSNRPSRETQYF. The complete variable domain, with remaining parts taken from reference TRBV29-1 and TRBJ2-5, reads SAVISQKPSRDICQRGTSLTIQCQVDSQVTMMFWYRQQPGQSLTLIATANQGSEATYESGFVIDKFPISRPNLTFSTLTVSNMSPEDSSIYLCSVSNRPSRETQYFGPGTRLLVL.

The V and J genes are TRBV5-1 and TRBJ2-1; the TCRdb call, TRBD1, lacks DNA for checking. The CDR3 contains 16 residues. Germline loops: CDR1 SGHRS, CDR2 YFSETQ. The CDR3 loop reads CASSLPPASGVGEQFF.

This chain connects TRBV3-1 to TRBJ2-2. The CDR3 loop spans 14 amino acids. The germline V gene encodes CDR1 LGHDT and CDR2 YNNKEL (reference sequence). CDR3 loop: CASSQDAWSGELFF.

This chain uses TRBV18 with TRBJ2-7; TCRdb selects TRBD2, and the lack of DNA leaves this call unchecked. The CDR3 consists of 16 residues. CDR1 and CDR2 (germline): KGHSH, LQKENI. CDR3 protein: CASSLLAGPTPYEQYF.

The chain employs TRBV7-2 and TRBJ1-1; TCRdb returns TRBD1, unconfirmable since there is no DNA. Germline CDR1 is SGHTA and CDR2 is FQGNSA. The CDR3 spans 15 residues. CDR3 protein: CASSLFNGAGTEAFF.

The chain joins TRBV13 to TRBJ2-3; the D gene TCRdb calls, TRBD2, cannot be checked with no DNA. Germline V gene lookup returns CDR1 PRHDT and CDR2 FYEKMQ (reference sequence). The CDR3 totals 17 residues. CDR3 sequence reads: CASSLEGTSSGTDTQYF.

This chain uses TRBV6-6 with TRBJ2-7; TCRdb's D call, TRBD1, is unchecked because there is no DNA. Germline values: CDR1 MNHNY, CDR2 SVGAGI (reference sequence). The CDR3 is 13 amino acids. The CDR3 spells CASSYSAGGEQYF.

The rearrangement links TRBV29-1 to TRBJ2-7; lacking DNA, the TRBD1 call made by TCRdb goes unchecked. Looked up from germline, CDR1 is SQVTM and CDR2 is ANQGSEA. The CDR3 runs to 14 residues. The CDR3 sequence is CSVEEGTAQREQYF.

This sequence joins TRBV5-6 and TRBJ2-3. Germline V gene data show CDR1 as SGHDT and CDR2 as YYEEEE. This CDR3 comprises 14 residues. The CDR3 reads CTSSLPWEGDTHYF. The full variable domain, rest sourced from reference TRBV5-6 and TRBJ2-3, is DAGVTQSPTHLIKTRGQQVTLRCSPKSGHDTVSWYQQALGQGPQFIFQYYEEEERQRGNFPDRFSGHQFPNYSSELNVNALLLGDSALYLCTSSLPWEGDTHYFGPGTRLTVL.

The CDR3 spells CSASLPYQPWGEQYF. The rearrangement uses TRBV20-1 and TRBJ2-7. The CDR3 loop spans 15 amino acids. Per the germline V gene, CDR1 is DFQATT and CDR2 is SNEGSKA (reference sequence).

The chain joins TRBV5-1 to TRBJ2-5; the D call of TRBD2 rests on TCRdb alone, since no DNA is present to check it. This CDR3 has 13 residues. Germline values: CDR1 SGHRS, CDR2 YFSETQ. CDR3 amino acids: CASSFGGEETQYF. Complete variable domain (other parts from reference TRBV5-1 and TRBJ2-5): KAGVTQTPRYLIKTRGQQVTLSCSPISGHRSVSWYQQTPGQGLQFLFEYFSETQRNKGNFPGRFSGRQFSNSRSEMNVSTLELGDSALYLCASSFGGEETQYFGPGTRLLVL.

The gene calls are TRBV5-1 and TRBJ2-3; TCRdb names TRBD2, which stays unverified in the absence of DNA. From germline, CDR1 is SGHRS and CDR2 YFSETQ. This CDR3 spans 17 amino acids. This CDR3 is CASSPSPRLGPSDTQYF.

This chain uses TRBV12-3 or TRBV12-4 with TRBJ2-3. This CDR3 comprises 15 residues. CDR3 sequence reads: CASSLVGLVADTQYF.

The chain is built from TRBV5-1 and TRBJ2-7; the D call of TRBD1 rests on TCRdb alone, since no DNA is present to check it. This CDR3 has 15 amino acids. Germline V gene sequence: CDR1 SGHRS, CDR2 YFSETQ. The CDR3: CASSLGDTGSYEQYF. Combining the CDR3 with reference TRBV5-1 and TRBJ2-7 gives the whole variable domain KAGVTQTPRYLIKTRGQQVTLSCSPISGHRSVSWYQQTPGQGLQFLFEYFSETQRNKGNFPGRFSGRQFSNSRSEMNVSTLELGDSALYLCASSLGDTGSYEQYFGPGTRLTVT.

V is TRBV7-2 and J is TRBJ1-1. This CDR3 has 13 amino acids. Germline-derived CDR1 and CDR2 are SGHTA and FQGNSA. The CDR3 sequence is CASSTYWNTEAFF.

CDR3 sequence reads: CASSKPGRSNTGELFF. The rearrangement uses TRBV7-2 and TRBJ2-2; TCRdb selects TRBD1, and the lack of DNA leaves this call unchecked. The CDR3 extends over 16 amino acids. Germline V gene sequence: CDR1 SGHTA, CDR2 FQGNSA.

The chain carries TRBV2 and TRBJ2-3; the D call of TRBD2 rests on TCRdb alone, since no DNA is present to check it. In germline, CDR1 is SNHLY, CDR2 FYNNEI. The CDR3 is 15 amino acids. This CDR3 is CASSGLVRGTDTQYF.

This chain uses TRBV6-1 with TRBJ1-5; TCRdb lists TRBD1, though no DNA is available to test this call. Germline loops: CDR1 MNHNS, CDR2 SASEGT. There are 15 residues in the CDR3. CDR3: CASRIHRGHNQPQHF.

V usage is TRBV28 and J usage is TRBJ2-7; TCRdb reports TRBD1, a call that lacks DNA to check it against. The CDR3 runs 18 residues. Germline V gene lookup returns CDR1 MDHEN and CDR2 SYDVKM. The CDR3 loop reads CASSPLDDDSIVSYEQYF.

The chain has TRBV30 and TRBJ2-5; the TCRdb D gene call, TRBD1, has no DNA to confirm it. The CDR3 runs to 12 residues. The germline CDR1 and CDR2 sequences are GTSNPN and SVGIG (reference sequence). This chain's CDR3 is CAWSRGEETQYF.

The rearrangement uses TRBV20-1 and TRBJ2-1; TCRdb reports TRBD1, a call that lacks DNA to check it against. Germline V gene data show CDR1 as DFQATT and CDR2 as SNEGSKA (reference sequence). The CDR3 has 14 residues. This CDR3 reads CSARTGGQANEQFF.